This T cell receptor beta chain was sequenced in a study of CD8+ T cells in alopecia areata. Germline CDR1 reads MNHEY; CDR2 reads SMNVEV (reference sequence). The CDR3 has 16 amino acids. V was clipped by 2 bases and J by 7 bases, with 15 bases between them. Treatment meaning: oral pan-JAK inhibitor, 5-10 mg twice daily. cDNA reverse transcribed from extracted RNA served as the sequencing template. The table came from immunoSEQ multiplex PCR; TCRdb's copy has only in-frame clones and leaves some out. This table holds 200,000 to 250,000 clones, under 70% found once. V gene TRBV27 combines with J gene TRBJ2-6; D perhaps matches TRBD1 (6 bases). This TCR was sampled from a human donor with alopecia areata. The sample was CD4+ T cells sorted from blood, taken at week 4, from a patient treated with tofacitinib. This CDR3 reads CASSLVPQGSANVLTF. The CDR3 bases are TGTGCCAGCAGTTTAGTCCCCCAGGGGAGCGCCAACGTCCTGACTTTC.